This is a list of T cell receptor beta chains from one sample in a study of cytomegalovirus exposure and HLA in healthy donors. Sequencing was performed with immunoSEQ multiplex PCR; in TCRdb, only in-frame clones are kept and a portion is missing. The profile shows 150,000 or so clones, 60% to 80% of them singletons. Sequencing was carried out using PBMCs. The receptors were sampled from a middle-aged man in good health and CMV-seropositive. Both conserved end residues are part of each CDR3. Each record gives: V gene, J gene, D gene, clone size, CDR3 protein, CDR3 DNA. D genes are given only for firm matches. Rows give clone size only sometimes, using once, few, many, or a class for an expanded clone.

v_call: TRBV9
j_call: TRBJ1-1
d_call: NA
clone_size: NA
cdr3_aa: CASSAAGGYNTEAFF
cdr3_nt: TGTGCCAGCAGCGCCGCCGGGGGTTACAACACTGAAGCTTTCTTT

v_call: TRBV9
j_call: TRBJ2-3
d_call: NA
clone_size: NA
cdr3_aa: CASSVRLAVTDTQYF
cdr3_nt: TGTGCCAGCAGCGTAAGGTTAGCGGTAACAGATACGCAGTATTTT

v_call: TRBV30
j_call: TRBJ1-2
d_call: TRBD1
clone_size: few
cdr3_aa: CAWSRQGRFYGYTF
cdr3_nt: TGTGCCTGGAGCAGACAGGGCCGATTCTATGGCTACACCTTC

v_call: TRBV7-2
j_call: TRBJ2-7
d_call: NA
clone_size: once
cdr3_aa: CASSFGGGVTFSVYEQYF
cdr3_nt: TGTGCCAGCAGCTTTGGAGGAGGGGTAACTTTCTCGGTATACGAGCAGTACTTC

v_call: TRBV5-5
j_call: TRBJ1-2
d_call: NA
clone_size: NA
cdr3_aa: CASSFLEGRASGGYTF
cdr3_nt: TGTGCCAGCAGCTTCTTGGAGGGTAGGGCTTCGGGTGGCTACACCTTC

v_call: TRBV2
j_call: TRBJ1-6
d_call: TRBD1
clone_size: few
cdr3_aa: CASTRGQFQSPLHF
cdr3_nt: TGTGCCAGCACCCGGGGACAGTTCCAATCACCCCTCCACTTT

v_call: TRBV7-9
j_call: TRBJ1-6
d_call: TRBD1
clone_size: NA
cdr3_aa: CASSWDSPSPLHF
cdr3_nt: TGTGCCAGCAGCTGGGACAGTCCTTCACCCCTCCACTTT

v_call: TRBV4-1
j_call: TRBJ2-7
d_call: TRBD1
clone_size: NA
cdr3_aa: CASSVRDSTSYEQYF
cdr3_nt: TGCGCCAGCAGCGTACGGGACAGCACCTCCTACGAGCAGTACTTC

v_call: TRBV7-6
j_call: TRBJ1-4
d_call: NA
clone_size: NA
cdr3_aa: CASSLERAVTNEKLFF
cdr3_nt: TGTGCCAGCAGCTTAGAGAGAGCGGTGACTAATGAAAAACTGTTTTTT

v_call: TRBV5-6
j_call: TRBJ2-7
d_call: NA
clone_size: NA
cdr3_aa: CASSLGHPTYEQYF
cdr3_nt: TGTGCCAGCAGCCTGGGACACCCGACCTACGAGCAGTACTTC

v_call: TRBV5-1
j_call: TRBJ2-5
d_call: NA
clone_size: NA
cdr3_aa: CASSLANQRETQYF
cdr3_nt: TGCGCCAGCAGCTTGGCCAATCAGCGGGAGACCCAGTACTTC

v_call: TRBV28
j_call: TRBJ2-2
d_call: TRBD1
clone_size: NA
cdr3_aa: CASSPSTGVTGELFF
cdr3_nt: TGTGCCAGCAGCCCTTCGACAGGGGTTACCGGGGAGCTGTTTTTT

v_call: TRBV6-6
j_call: TRBJ1-2
d_call: NA
clone_size: NA
cdr3_aa: CASSLTVNYGYTF
cdr3_nt: TGTGCCAGCAGTTTGACAGTAAACTATGGCTACACCTTC

v_call: TRBV5-1
j_call: TRBJ2-1
d_call: NA
clone_size: NA
cdr3_aa: CASSGSGDRQFF
cdr3_nt: TGCGCCAGCAGCGGATCAGGGGACCGGCAGTTCTTC

v_call: TRBV4-1
j_call: TRBJ1-3
d_call: TRBD1
clone_size: NA
cdr3_aa: CASSRDPGTGVGNTIYF
cdr3_nt: TGCGCCAGCAGTCGGGACCCCGGGACAGGGGTCGGAAACACCATATATTTT

v_call: TRBV10-3
j_call: TRBJ1-2
d_call: TRBD1
clone_size: NA
cdr3_aa: CAIRDRGLGGYTF
cdr3_nt: TGTGCCATCAGGGACAGGGGGCTTGGTGGCTACACCTTC

v_call: TRBV7-9
j_call: TRBJ1-3
d_call: TRBD1
clone_size: NA
cdr3_aa: CASSLGTGGTGNTIYF
cdr3_nt: TGTGCCAGCAGCTTAGGGACAGGGGGGACTGGAAACACCATATATTTT

v_call: TRBV6-6
j_call: TRBJ1-1
d_call: NA
clone_size: NA
cdr3_aa: CASSYFGEGTEAFF
cdr3_nt: TGTGCCAGCAGTTACTTTGGGGAGGGCACTGAAGCTTTCTTT

v_call: TRBV6-5
j_call: TRBJ2-1
d_call: NA
clone_size: NA
cdr3_aa: CASSRQAWDLDEQFF
cdr3_nt: TGTGCCAGCAGTCGACAGGCCTGGGATTTAGATGAGCAGTTCTTC

v_call: TRBV7-2
j_call: TRBJ1-5
d_call: TRBD1
clone_size: NA
cdr3_aa: CASSLDSGQTFLKTQHF
cdr3_nt: TGTGCCAGCAGCTTAGATTCGGGACAGACGTTTCTTAAGACCCAGCATTTT

v_call: TRBV4-1
j_call: TRBJ1-2
d_call: TRBD1
clone_size: once
cdr3_aa: CASSRGTGGQNYGYTF
cdr3_nt: TGCGCCAGCAGCCGAGGGACAGGGGGCCAGAACTATGGCTACACCTTC

v_call: TRBV28
j_call: TRBJ1-1
d_call: TRBD1
clone_size: NA
cdr3_aa: CASSLGTGGVDTEAFF
cdr3_nt: TGTGCCAGCAGTTTAGGGACAGGGGGTGTCGACACTGAAGCTTTCTTT

v_call: TRBV30
j_call: TRBJ1-5
d_call: NA
clone_size: NA
cdr3_aa: CAWSGPGAGVNQPQHF
cdr3_nt: TGTGCCTGGAGCGGTCCCGGGGCAGGGGTCAATCAGCCCCAGCATTTT

v_call: TRBV27
j_call: TRBJ1-2
d_call: NA
clone_size: once
cdr3_aa: CASSQLPGIGYTF
cdr3_nt: TGTGCCAGCAGTCAACTGCCAGGGATAGGCTACACCTTC

v_call: TRBV5-1
j_call: TRBJ2-5
d_call: NA
clone_size: once
cdr3_aa: CASSLAFIEQETQYF
cdr3_nt: TGCGCCAGCAGCTTGGCCTTCATAGAGCAAGAGACCCAGTACTTC

v_call: TRBV9
j_call: TRBJ2-5
d_call: NA
clone_size: NA
cdr3_aa: CASSVLETQYF
cdr3_nt: TGTGCCAGCAGCGTACTGGAGACCCAGTACTTC

v_call: TRBV5-1
j_call: TRBJ1-5
d_call: NA
clone_size: NA
cdr3_aa: CASSLGGERNQPQHF
cdr3_nt: TGCGCCAGCAGCTTGGGGGGGGAACGCAATCAGCCCCAGCATTTT

v_call: TRBV6-5
j_call: TRBJ2-1
d_call: NA
clone_size: NA
cdr3_aa: CASRGDYNEQFF
cdr3_nt: TGTGCCAGCAGAGGGGACTACAATGAGCAGTTCTTC

v_call: TRBV27
j_call: TRBJ1-5
d_call: NA
clone_size: NA
cdr3_aa: CASSRGMGNQPQHF
cdr3_nt: TGTGCCAGCAGTCGAGGTATGGGCAATCAGCCCCAGCATTTT

v_call: TRBV5-5
j_call: TRBJ1-2
d_call: NA
clone_size: NA
cdr3_aa: CASSLVLGHTYGYTF
cdr3_nt: TGTGCCAGCAGCTTGGTTTTAGGACACACCTATGGCTACACCTTC

v_call: TRBV5-1
j_call: TRBJ2-7
d_call: NA
clone_size: NA
cdr3_aa: CASSLEPSGQQYEQYF
cdr3_nt: TGCGCCAGCAGCCTGGAGCCTTCCGGACAGCAGTACGAGCAGTACTTC

v_call: TRBV27
j_call: TRBJ1-4
d_call: TRBD1
clone_size: NA
cdr3_aa: CASSWGQTNEKLFF
cdr3_nt: TGTGCCAGCAGTTGGGGACAGACAAATGAAAAACTGTTTTTT

v_call: TRBV6-1
j_call: TRBJ1-5
d_call: NA
clone_size: NA
cdr3_aa: CASSEVSVQPQHF
cdr3_nt: TGTGCCAGCAGTGAAGTGTCAGTTCAGCCCCAGCATTTT

v_call: TRBV9
j_call: TRBJ1-6
d_call: NA
clone_size: NA
cdr3_aa: CASSPLQGNNSPLHF
cdr3_nt: TGTGCCAGCAGCCCCTTGCAGGGAAACAATTCACCCCTCCACTTT

v_call: TRBV1
j_call: TRBJ2-3
d_call: NA
clone_size: NA
cdr3_aa: CTSSPAVAGGFSDTQYF
cdr3_nt: TGCACCAGCAGCCCGGCGGTGGCGGGGGGGTTTTCAGATACGCAGTATTTT

v_call: TRBV27
j_call: TRBJ1-5
d_call: TRBD1
clone_size: NA
cdr3_aa: CASSSSSTGGNQPQHF
cdr3_nt: TGTGCCAGCAGTTCGAGTTCCACAGGGGGGAATCAGCCCCAGCATTTT

v_call: TRBV5-8
j_call: TRBJ1-3
d_call: NA
clone_size: NA
cdr3_aa: CASSLEWGAGNTIYF
cdr3_nt: TGTGCCAGCAGCTTGGAATGGGGAGCTGGAAACACCATATATTTT

v_call: TRBV6-5
j_call: TRBJ1-6
d_call: NA
clone_size: NA
cdr3_aa: CASSAWRANSPLHF
cdr3_nt: TGTGCCAGCAGTGCGTGGCGGGCCAATTCACCCCTCCACTTT

v_call: TRBV4-2
j_call: TRBJ2-1
d_call: TRBD2
clone_size: NA
cdr3_aa: CASGAGGDPSYNEQFF
cdr3_nt: TGTGCCAGCGGTGCCGGGGGGGATCCGTCCTACAATGAGCAGTTCTTC

v_call: TRBV11-3
j_call: TRBJ2-1
d_call: TRBD1
clone_size: NA
cdr3_aa: CASSLDSGQGNEQFF
cdr3_nt: TGTGCCAGCAGCTTAGATTCGGGACAGGGCAATGAGCAGTTCTTC

v_call: TRBV14
j_call: TRBJ1-6
d_call: TRBD1
clone_size: NA
cdr3_aa: CASSQVAGDSSYNSPLHF
cdr3_nt: TGTGCCAGCAGCCAGGTGGCAGGGGACAGCTCCTATAATTCACCCCTCCACTTT